A single sample is the source of the 2 T cell receptor beta chains below, sequenced in a study of shared clonotypes between healthy human individuals. The data were produced by immunoSEQ multiplex PCR, yet TCRdb's version contains in-frame clones alone and is incomplete. The sample yields a few million clones, 90% to 96% seen once. What was sequenced was naive CD4+ T cells sorted from blood. The sample's subset: CD45RA+ positively selected. The receptors here all came from a man aged 18 to 30 in good health.

This chain uses TRBV5-4 with TRBJ2-7; 8 bases fit TRBD2. Trimming removed 0 bases from V and 1 base from J; junction bases left unmatched: 6. The germline CDR1 and CDR2 sequences are SGHNT and YYREEE (reference sequence). The length of the CDR3 is 16 residues. The CDR3 DNA is TGTGCCAGCAGCTTGGCCACGGGGGGGACATCCTACGAGCAGTACTTC. This gives the protein CASSLATGGTSYEQYF.

The gene calls are TRBV15 and TRBJ1-5; weak D call: TRBD1 (6 bases). CDR3 size: 16 residues. The ends were cut back, 4 bases at V and 4 bases at J, with 17 bases in the middle. Germline V CDR1 and CDR2: LNHNV, YYDKDF (reference sequence). In DNA, the CDR3 is TGTGCCACCAGCACTCAAGGAGGGAGGGGGAATCAGCCCCAGCATTTT. Amino acid sequence: CATSTQGGRGNQPQHF. The full variable domain, rest sourced from reference TRBV15 and TRBJ1-5, is DAMVIQNPRYQVTQFGKPVTLSCSQTLNHNVMYWYQQKSSQAPKLLFHYYDKDFNNEADTPDNFQSRRPNTSFCFLDIRSPGLGDTAMYLCATSTQGGRGNQPQHFGDGTRLSIL.